Listed here are 9 T cell receptor beta chains from one sample, sequenced in a study of blood T cell repertoires in COVID-19. Clones were read by immunoSEQ multiplex PCR, and TCRdb kept only the in-frame ones, dropping some. The sample consists of approximately 220,000 clones, 86% of them appearing once. Sequencing used PBMCs or T cells enriched from blood (not recorded which). These receptors were obtained from a young woman who had been exposed to COVID-19.

This clone has only a few counts. The chain recombines TRBV28 with TRBJ1-2, with D possibly matching TRBD1 (5 bases). This CDR3 is built from 16 residues. The V end lost 6 bases, the J end lost 5 bases, and 22 bases lay between the germline ends. Germline values: CDR1 MDHEN, CDR2 SYDVKM. The CDR3 region is CASSPLATVPLYGYTF. As DNA, the CDR3 is TGTGCCAGCAGCCCCCTGGCGACAGTTCCACTTTATGGCTACACCTTC.

There are a few counts of this clone. The chain combines TRBV7-2 with TRBJ2-7, with TRBD1 matching over 10 bases. CDR1 SGHTA and CDR2 FQGNSA come from the germline V gene. V was clipped by 7 bases and J by 6 bases; unmatched bases: 6. CDR3 size: 13 residues. The CDR3 region is CASTSGQGSEQYF. For the CDR3, the DNA is TGTGCCAGCACCTCGGGACAGGGGAGCGAGCAGTACTTC.

This chain links TRBV6-5 with TRBJ1-5; perhaps TRBD1 as D (6 bases). CDR3 length: 15 residues. The germline CDR1 and CDR2 sequences are MNHEY and SVGAGI. V was trimmed by 6 bases and J by 2 bases, leaving 14 bases between them. The CDR3 protein is CASSRTGMGNQPQHF. CDR3 DNA sequence: TGTGCCAGCAGCCGCACAGGGATGGGCAATCAGCCCCAGCATTTT.

The V and J genes are TRBV6-5 and TRBJ1-1, with unresolved D. CDR1 and CDR2 (germline): MNHEY, SVGAGI. Deletions cut 8 bases from V and 2 bases from J, with 18 bases between. This CDR3 has 15 residues. The CDR3 DNA is TGTGCCAGCTCACAGCGGGCGTACTACAACACTGAAGCTTTCTTT. Its translation: CASSQRAYYNTEAFF.

The chain has TRBV4-1 and TRBJ2-2; a possible D gene is TRBD1 (5 bases). This CDR3 region has 13 residues. Trimming took 10 bases from V and 2 from J, leaving 11 bases between them. CDR1 and CDR2 from the germline V gene are MGHRA and YSYEKL. The DNA for the CDR3 is TGCGCCACCTTGGACATAAACACCGGGGAGCTGTTTTTT. As protein: CATLDINTGELFF.

The chain has TRBV11-3 and TRBJ1-2; TRBD1 agrees at 8 bases. Germline-derived CDR1 and CDR2 are SGHNT and YENEEA. The CDR3 length is 15 residues. The V and J ends lost 6 bases and 8 bases, in that order; junction bases with no gene match: 14. CDR3 DNA sequence: TGTGCCAGCAGTACCCAACAGGGGGGTCTCTCCGGCTACACCTTC. Protein sequence: CASSTQQGGLSGYTF. The full variable domain, its missing parts supplied by reference TRBV11-3 and TRBJ1-2, is EAGVVQSPRYKIIEKKQPVAFWCNPISGHNTLYWYLQNLGQGPELLIRYENEEAVDDSQLPKDRFSAERLKGVDSTLKIQPAELGDSAVYLCASSTQQGGLSGYTFGSGTRLTVV.

The chain uses TRBV25-1 and TRBJ1-6; D unclear. Germline V gene data show CDR1 as MGHDK and CDR2 as SYGVNS. V lost 6 bases to trimming and J lost 7 bases, with 7 bases between them. This CDR3 spans 12 amino acids. The DNA for the CDR3 is TGTGCCAGCAGCTACGGGAATTCACCCCTCCACTTT. Translated: CASSYGNSPLHF.

This clone was counted between two and nine times. V is TRBV18 and J is TRBJ1-5; 7 bases are shared with TRBD1. Germline-derived CDR1 and CDR2 are KGHSH and LQKENI. CDR3 length: 16 residues. The junction had 9 bases not matched to a gene; V was cut back by 4 bases and J by 3 bases. The CDR3 reads CASSQTGPGNNQPQHF. CDR3 nucleotide sequence: TGTGCCAGCTCACAGACAGGGCCCGGGAACAATCAGCCCCAGCATTTT.

This chain joins TRBV2 and TRBJ1-4; D may be TRBD1 (6 bases). Trimming cost V 6 bases and J 7 bases, with 9 bases left between them. Germline V CDR1 and CDR2: SNHLY, FYNNEI. CDR3 size: 12 residues. The CDR3 here is CASRMDSEKLFF. CDR3 bases: TGTGCCAGCAGGATGGACAGTGAAAAACTGTTTTTT.